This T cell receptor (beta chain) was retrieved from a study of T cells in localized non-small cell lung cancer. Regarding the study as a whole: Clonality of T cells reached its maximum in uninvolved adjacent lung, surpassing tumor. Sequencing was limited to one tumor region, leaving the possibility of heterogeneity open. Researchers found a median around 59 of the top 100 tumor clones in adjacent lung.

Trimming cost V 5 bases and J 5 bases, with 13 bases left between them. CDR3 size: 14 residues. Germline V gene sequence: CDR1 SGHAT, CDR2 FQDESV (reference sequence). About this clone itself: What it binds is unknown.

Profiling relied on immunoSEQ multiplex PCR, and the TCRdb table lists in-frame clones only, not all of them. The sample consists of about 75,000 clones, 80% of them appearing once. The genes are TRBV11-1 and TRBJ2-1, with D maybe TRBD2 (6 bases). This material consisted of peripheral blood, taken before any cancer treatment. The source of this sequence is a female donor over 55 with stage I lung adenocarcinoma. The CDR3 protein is CASSPWPGDNEQFF. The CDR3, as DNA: TGTGCCAGCAGCCCCTGGCCGGGGGACAATGAGCAGTTCTTC.